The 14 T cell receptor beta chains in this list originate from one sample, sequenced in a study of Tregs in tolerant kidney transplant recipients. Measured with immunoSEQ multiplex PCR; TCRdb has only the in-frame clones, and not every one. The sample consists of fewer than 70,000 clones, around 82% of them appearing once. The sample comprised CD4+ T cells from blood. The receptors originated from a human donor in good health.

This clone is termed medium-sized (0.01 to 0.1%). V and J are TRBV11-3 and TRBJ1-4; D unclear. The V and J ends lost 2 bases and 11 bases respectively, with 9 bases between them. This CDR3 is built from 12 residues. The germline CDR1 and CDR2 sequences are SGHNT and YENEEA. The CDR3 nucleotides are TGTGCCAGCAGCTTAAAGGACGCGAAACTGTTTTTT. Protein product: CASSLKDAKLFF.

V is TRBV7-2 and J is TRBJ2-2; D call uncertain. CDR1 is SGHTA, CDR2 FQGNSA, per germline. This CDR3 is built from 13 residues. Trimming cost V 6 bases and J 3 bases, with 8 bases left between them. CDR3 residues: CASRRLDTGELFF. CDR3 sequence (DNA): TGTGCCAGCAGGCGACTTGACACCGGGGAGCTGTTTTTT.

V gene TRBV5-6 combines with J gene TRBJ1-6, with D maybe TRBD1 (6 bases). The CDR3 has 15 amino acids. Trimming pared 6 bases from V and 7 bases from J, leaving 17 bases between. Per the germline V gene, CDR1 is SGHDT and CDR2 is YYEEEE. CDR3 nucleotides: TGTGCCAGCACCCTGGCGGGGGCGAGGAATTCACCCCTCCACTTT. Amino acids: CASTLAGARNSPLHF. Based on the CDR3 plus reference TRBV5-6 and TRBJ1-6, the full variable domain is DAGVTQSPTHLIKTRGQQVTLRCSPKSGHDTVSWYQQALGQGPQFIFQYYEEEERQRGNFPDRFSGHQFPNYSSELNVNALLLGDSALYLCASTLAGARNSPLHFGNGTRLTVT.

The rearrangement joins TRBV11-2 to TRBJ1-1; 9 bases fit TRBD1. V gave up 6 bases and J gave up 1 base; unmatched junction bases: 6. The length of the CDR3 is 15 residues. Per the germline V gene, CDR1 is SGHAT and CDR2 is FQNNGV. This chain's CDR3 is CASRSNRGRNTEAFF. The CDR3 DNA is TGTGCCAGCAGAAGTAACAGGGGGCGGAACACTGAAGCTTTCTTT. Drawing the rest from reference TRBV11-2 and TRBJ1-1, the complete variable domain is EAGVAQSPRYKIIEKRQSVAFWCNPISGHATLYWYQQILGQGPKLLIQFQNNGVVDDSQLPKDRFSAERLKGVDSTLKIQPAKLEDSAVYLCASRSNRGRNTEAFFGQGTRLTVV.

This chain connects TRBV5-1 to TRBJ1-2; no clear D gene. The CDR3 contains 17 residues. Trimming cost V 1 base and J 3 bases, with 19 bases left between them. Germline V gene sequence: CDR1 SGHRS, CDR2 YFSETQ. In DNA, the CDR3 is TGCGCCAGCAGCTTGATCCCCGCGATGGGAGGCGACTATGGCTACACCTTC. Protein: CASSLIPAMGGDYGYTF. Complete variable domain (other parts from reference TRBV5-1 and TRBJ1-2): KAGVTQTPRYLIKTRGQQVTLSCSPISGHRSVSWYQQTPGQGLQFLFEYFSETQRNKGNFPGRFSGRQFSNSRSEMNVSTLELGDSALYLCASSLIPAMGGDYGYTFGSGTRLTVV.

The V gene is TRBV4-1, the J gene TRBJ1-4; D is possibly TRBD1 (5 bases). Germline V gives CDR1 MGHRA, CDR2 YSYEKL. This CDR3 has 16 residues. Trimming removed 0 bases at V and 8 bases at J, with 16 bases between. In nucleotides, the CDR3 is TGCGCCAGCAGCCAAGAAAGTGGCAGGGTCCAGGAAAAACTGTTTTTT. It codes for CASSQESGRVQEKLFF.

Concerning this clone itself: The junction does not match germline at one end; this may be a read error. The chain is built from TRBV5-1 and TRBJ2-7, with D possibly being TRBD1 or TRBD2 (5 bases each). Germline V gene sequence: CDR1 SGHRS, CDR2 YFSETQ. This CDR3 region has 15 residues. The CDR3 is CASSFLGVSSYEQYF. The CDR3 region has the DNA TGTGCCAGCAGCTTTTTGGGGGTATCCTCCTACGAGCAGTACTTC.

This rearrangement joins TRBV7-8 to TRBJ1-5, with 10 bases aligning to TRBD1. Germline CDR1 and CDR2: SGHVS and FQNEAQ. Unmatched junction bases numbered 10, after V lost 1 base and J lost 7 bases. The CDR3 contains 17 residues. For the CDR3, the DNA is TGTGCCAGCAGCTTAGAACGATGGACAGGGGGGAAACAGCCCCAGCATTTT. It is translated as CASSLERWTGGKQPQHF.

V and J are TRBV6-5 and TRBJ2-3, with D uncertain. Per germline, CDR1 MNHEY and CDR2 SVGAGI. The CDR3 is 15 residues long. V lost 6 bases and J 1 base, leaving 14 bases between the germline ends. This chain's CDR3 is CASRATRWGTDTQYF. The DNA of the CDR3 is TGTGCCAGCAGAGCAACTCGGTGGGGCACAGATACGCAGTATTTT.

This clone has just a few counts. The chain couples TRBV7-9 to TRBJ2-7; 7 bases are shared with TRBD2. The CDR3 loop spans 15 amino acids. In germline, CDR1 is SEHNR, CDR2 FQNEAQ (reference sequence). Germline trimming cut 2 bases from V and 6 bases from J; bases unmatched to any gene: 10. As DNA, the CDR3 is TGTGCCAGCAGCTTACTACCCAGCGGGGATACCGAGCAGTACTTC. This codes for CASSLLPSGDTEQYF.

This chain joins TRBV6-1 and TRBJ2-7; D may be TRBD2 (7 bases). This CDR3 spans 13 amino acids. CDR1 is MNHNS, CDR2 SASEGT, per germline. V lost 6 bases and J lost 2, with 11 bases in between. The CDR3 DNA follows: TGTGCCAGCAGCCGGGGGGCCCCCTACGAGCAGTACTTC. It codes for CASSRGAPYEQYF.

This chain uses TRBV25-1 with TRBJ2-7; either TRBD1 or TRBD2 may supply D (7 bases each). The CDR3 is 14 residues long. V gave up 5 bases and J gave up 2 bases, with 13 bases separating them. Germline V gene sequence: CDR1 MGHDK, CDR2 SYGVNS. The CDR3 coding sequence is TGTGCCAGCAGTCTACAGGGGACTACCTACGAGCAGTACTTC. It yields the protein CASSLQGTTYEQYF.

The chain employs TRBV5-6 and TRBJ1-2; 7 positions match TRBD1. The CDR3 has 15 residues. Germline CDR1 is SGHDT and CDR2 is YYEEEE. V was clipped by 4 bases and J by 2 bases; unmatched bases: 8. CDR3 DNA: TGTGCCAGCAGCAGCAGACAGGGACCCAACTATGGCTACACCTTC. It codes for CASSSRQGPNYGYTF.

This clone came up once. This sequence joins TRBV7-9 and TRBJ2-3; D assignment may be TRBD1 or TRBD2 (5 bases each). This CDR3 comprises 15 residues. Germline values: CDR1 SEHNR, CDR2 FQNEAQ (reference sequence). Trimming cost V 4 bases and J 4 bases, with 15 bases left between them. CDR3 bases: TGTGCCAGCAGCTCCGCCAAACTGGGGGCAGATACGCAGTATTTT. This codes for CASSSAKLGADTQYF. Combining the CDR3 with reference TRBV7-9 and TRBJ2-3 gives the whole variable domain DTGVSQNPRHKITKRGQNVTFRCDPISEHNRLYWYRQTLGQGPEFLTYFQNEAQLEKSRLLSDRFSAERPKGSFSTLEIQRTEQGDSAMYLCASSSAKLGADTQYFGPGTRLTVL.